The clone carrying this T cell receptor (beta chain) appeared many times. Its target is not known. Pregnant or lactating patients were excluded, as were those with uncontrolled infection or other autoimmune disease. Thyroid ultrasound and orbital computed tomography, with clinical symptoms and serum thyroxine and TRAb, informed diagnoses. Template material for amplifying TCR beta CDR3 regions consisted of RNA transcripts. Using the HTBI primer set, a first-round RT-PCR was run on the TCR CDR3. One entry per CDR3 protein, called by TCRdb with MiXCR from the multiplex PCR reads. The sample carries about 350,000 distinct CDR3 sequences, approximately 14% recorded once. The V gene's germline CDR1 is SQVTM and CDR2 ANQGSEA. The CDR3 is 11 residues long. Trimming took 4 bases from V and 7 from J, leaving 11 bases between them. The data were obtained in a study of T cells in Graves' hyperthyroidism and ophthalmopathy.

General study findings and limits: A model of 13 V-J features distinguished ophthalmopathy from stable hyperthyroidism.

The receptor was isolated from a woman aged 60-75 years with Graves' ophthalmopathy. This chain uses TRBV29-1 with TRBJ2-7; D gene uncertain. The sample was blood. The CDR3 bases are TGCAGCGTTGTCGAGTCTAGGGAGCAGTACTTC. The encoded protein is CSVVESREQYF.